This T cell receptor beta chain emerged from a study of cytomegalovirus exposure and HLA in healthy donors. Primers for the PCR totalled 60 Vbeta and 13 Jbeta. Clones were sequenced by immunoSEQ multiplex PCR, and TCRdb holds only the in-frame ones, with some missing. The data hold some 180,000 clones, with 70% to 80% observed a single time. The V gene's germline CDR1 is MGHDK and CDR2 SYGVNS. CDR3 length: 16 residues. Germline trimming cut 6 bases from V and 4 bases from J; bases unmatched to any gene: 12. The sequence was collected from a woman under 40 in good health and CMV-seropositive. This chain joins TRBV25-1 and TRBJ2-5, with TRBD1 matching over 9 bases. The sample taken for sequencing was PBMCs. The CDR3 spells CASRPPPPTGGETQYF. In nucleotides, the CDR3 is TGTGCCAGCAGGCCCCCACCCCCGACAGGGGGAGAGACCCAGTACTTC. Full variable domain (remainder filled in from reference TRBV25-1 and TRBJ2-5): EADIYQTPRYLVIGTGKKITLECSQTMGHDKMYWYQQDPGMELHLIHYSYGVNSTEKGDLSSESTVSRIRTEHFPLTLESARPSHTSQYLCASRPPPPTGGETQYFGPGTRLLVL.